The TCR beta chain described here comes from a study of T cell responses to AZD1222 COVID-19 vaccine. General study findings and limits: With two AZD1222 doses given, Spike-specific TCR breadth and depth both rose. Close to half of all spike-specific TCRs reportedly target regions of the variants that are unmutated.

The length of the CDR3 is 15 residues. From germline, CDR1 is MDHEN and CDR2 SYDVKM. V gave up 5 bases and J gave up 5 bases, with 19 bases separating them. Produced via immunoSEQ multiplex PCR; TCRdb's table is partial and in-frame only. The table has some 130,000 clones, 70% to 90% seen once. To note about this clone: Its antigen is undetermined.

This sequence originates from an adult in good health. The chain links TRBV28 to TRBJ2-7, with D unresolved. The sample was peripheral blood, taken on day 0 of AZD1222 vaccination. The CDR3 reads CASSPNGVGWNEQYF. CDR3 DNA sequence: TGTGCCAGCAGTCCCAACGGAGTCGGATGGAACGAGCAGTACTTC.